A selection of T cell receptor beta chains follows, all from one sample in a study of OX40 agonist ivuxolimab in advanced cancers. Here immunoSEQ multiplex PCR was the method, and the copy in TCRdb shows in-frame clones only, minus some. The data contain about 26,000 clones, around 85% of them singletons. The source material was CD4+ or CD8+ T cells sorted from blood, sampled in a trial of the OX40 agonist ivuxolimab. The source of these receptors is an adult with an advanced solid tumor such as melanoma, head and neck, liver or kidney cancer. The CDR3 runs from the conserved cysteine through the conserved F or W. D genes are given only for firm matches. Size values are once, few and many counts, or a class for expanded clones, and some rows have none.

v_call,d_call,clone_size,j_call,cdr3_aa,cdr3_nt
TRBV9,-,-,TRBJ2-3,CASSVGNYYSDTQYF,TGTGCCAGCAGCGTAGGTAACTACTACTCAGATACGCAGTATTTT
TRBV19,-,once,TRBJ2-7,CASSISLAPTYEQYF,TGTGCCAGTAGTATATCCCTAGCGCCGACCTACGAGCAGTACTTC
TRBV27,TRBD2,-,TRBJ2-5,CASSPSWLAGGPWETQYF,TGTGCCAGCAGTCCTAGCTGGCTAGCGGGAGGGCCCTGGGAGACCCAGTACTTC
TRBV27,-,-,TRBJ2-1,CASSLANEQFF,TGTGCCAGCAGTTTAGCGAATGAGCAGTTCTTC
TRBV18,TRBD1,-,TRBJ1-1,CASSPGQANTEAFF,TGTGCCAGCTCACCAGGACAGGCGAACACTGAAGCTTTCTTT
TRBV4-3,TRBD2,once,TRBJ2-7,CASSQGPLAGEAYEQYF,TGCGCCAGCAGCCAAGGTCCACTAGCGGGGGAAGCCTACGAGCAGTACTTC
TRBV5-5,-,few,TRBJ1-3,CASSLTGYGNTIYF,TGTGCCAGCAGCTTAACTGGTTATGGAAACACCATATATTTT
TRBV29-1,-,-,TRBJ2-1,CSVVPPANEQFF,TGCAGCGTTGTTCCCCCCGCCAATGAGCAGTTCTTC
TRBV27,TRBD1,once,TRBJ2-3,CASSQGTGVTDTQYF,TGTGCCAGCAGCCAGGGGACAGGGGTGACAGATACGCAGTATTTT
TRBV4-3,-,-,TRBJ2-7,CASSQGVEQYF,TGCGCCAGCAGCCAAGGGGTCGAGCAGTACTTC
TRBV5-5,-,-,TRBJ2-7,CASSLASRGEQYF,TGTGCCAGCAGCTTGGCCTCCAGGGGAGAGCAGTACTTC
TRBV6-1,TRBD2,few,TRBJ2-7,CASGPGGEIPYEQYF,TGTGCCAGCGGCCCGGGAGGGGAAATCCCCTACGAGCAGTACTTC
TRBV7-9,-,-,TRBJ1-5,CASSSYAQGEQPQHF,TGTGCCAGCAGCTCCTACGCACAGGGAGAGCAGCCCCAGCATTTT
TRBV13,-,-,TRBJ2-1,CASSSPKDSYNEQFF,TGTGCCAGCAGCTCCCCGAAAGATTCCTACAATGAGCAGTTCTTC
TRBV6-4,TRBD1,-,TRBJ1-1,CASSPRADTGGRAFF,TGTGCCAGCAGCCCAAGGGCAGATACAGGGGGCAGAGCTTTCTTT
TRBV2,-,-,TRBJ2-5,CASNGETQYF,TGTGCCAGTAACGGGGAGACCCAGTACTTC
TRBV30,TRBD1,-,TRBJ1-5,CAWSVDQGVNQPQHF,TGTGCCTGGAGTGTGGATCAGGGGGTAAATCAGCCCCAGCATTTT
TRBV27,TRBD2,-,TRBJ2-1,CASSSGTSGGALYNEQFF,TGTGCCAGCAGTTCTGGGACTAGCGGGGGGGCATTATACAATGAGCAGTTCTTC
TRBV5-8,-,few,TRBJ1-1,CASSLLAFF,TGTGCCAGCAGCTTGCTAGCTTTCTTT
TRBV4-1,TRBD2,-,TRBJ2-7,CASSPIPGGNYEQYF,TGCGCCAGCAGCCCCATTCCGGGAGGAAACTACGAGCAGTACTTC
TRBV6-6,TRBD1,-,TRBJ2-7,CASIPGTGGVEQYF,TGTGCCAGCATCCCCGGGACAGGGGGTGTCGAGCAGTACTTC
TRBV29-1,-,-,TRBJ1-2,CSVEDYQGFNYGYTF,TGCAGCGTTGAAGATTATCAGGGGTTTAACTATGGCTACACCTTC
TRBV11-2,TRBD2,-,TRBJ2-7,CASSFGLAGVGAYEQYF,TGTGCCAGCAGCTTCGGACTAGCGGGGGTTGGGGCCTACGAGCAGTACTTC
TRBV10-3,-,once,TRBJ1-1,CAISDPKSVPKAFF,TGTGCCATCAGTGACCCGAAGTCCGTACCGAAAGCTTTCTTT
TRBV9,TRBD1,-,TRBJ1-2,CASSVTGGANYGYTF,TGTGCCAGCAGCGTCACAGGGGGAGCTAACTATGGCTACACCTTC
TRBV19,-,-,TRBJ1-1,CASSIGLYTEAFF,TGTGCCAGTAGTATAGGCCTTTACACTGAAGCTTTCTTT
TRBV6-1,-,-,TRBJ1-5,CASSEDGTPNQPQHF,TGTGCCAGCAGTGAAGATGGGACGCCGAATCAGCCCCAGCATTTT